This entry features one T cell receptor beta chain sequence. Measured with immunoSEQ multiplex PCR; TCRdb has only the in-frame clones, and not every one. The sample carries 85,000 or so clones, about 86% recorded once. The data were obtained in a study of blood T cell repertoires in COVID-19. The CDR3 covers 14 residues. V lost 3 bases to trimming and J lost 4 bases, with 9 bases between them. Looked up from germline, CDR1 is SEHNR and CDR2 is FQNEAQ (reference sequence). Sequenced input: peripheral blood. V is TRBV7-9 and J is TRBJ1-4; D perhaps matches TRBD1 (6 bases). The origin of this receptor is a man older than 75 with acute or convalescent COVID-19. DNA of the CDR3: TGTGCCAGCAGCTTTGACAGGTTTAATGAAAAACTGTTTTTT. It codes for CASSFDRFNEKLFF. Based on the CDR3 plus reference TRBV7-9 and TRBJ1-4, the full variable domain is DTGVSQNPRHKITKRGQNVTFRCDPISEHNRLYWYRQTLGQGPEFLTYFQNEAQLEKSRLLSDRFSAERPKGSFSTLEIQRTEQGDSAMYLCASSFDRFNEKLFFGSGTQLSVL.